Listed here are 20 T cell receptor beta chains from one sample, sequenced in a study of CD8+ T cells in alopecia areata. As for treatment: oral pan-JAK inhibitor, 5-10 mg twice daily. Once RNA had been extracted, it was reverse transcribed into cDNA to act as the sequencing template. Assay: immunoSEQ multiplex PCR; the TCRdb copy retains only in-frame clones and omits some. The sample shows 150,000 to 250,000 clones, approximately 56% of them seen only once. The sample in question was CD4+ T cells sorted from blood, obtained at week 4, from a patient treated with tofacitinib. These receptors originate from a human donor with alopecia areata.

The chain uses TRBV9 and TRBJ1-1; D gene unclear. Germline V lookup: CDR1 SGDLS, CDR2 YYNGEE. Trimming removed 4 bases at V and 11 bases at J, with 15 bases between. There are 12 residues in the CDR3. The CDR3 region is CASSNPRSRAFF. CDR3 nucleotides: TGTGCCAGCAGCAATCCACGCAGCCGGGCTTTCTTT. The full variable domain, its missing parts supplied by reference TRBV9 and TRBJ1-1, is DSGVTQTPKHLITATGQRVTLRCSPRSGDLSVYWYQQSLDQGLQFLIQYYNGEERAKGNILERFSAQQFPDLHSELNLSSLELGDSALYFCASSNPRSRAFFGQGTRLTVV.

The chain is built from TRBV30 and TRBJ2-3; 7 bases are a match to TRBD2. V was pared by 3 bases and J by 0 bases, with 3 bases of the junction left unmatched. Germline V gene lookup returns CDR1 GTSNPN and CDR2 SVGIG (reference sequence). CDR3 length: 14 residues. The CDR3, as DNA: TGTGCCTGGAGCGGGACTATCAGCACAGATACGCAGTATTTT. The encoded protein is CAWSGTISTDTQYF. Looking up the rest from reference TRBV30 and TRBJ2-3 gives the full variable domain: SQTIHQWPATLVQPVGSPLSLECTVEGTSNPNLYWYRQAAGRGLQLLFYSVGIGQISSEVPQNLSASRPQDRQFILSSKKLLLSDSGFYLCAWSGTISTDTQYFGPGTRLTVL.

The rearrangement links TRBV5-6 to TRBJ1-4; 10 positions match TRBD1. CDR1 is SGHDT, CDR2 YYEEEE, per germline. The V segment lost 2 bases and the J segment 4 bases; nucleotides outside the gene matches: 8. The CDR3 covers 17 residues. CDR3 bases: TGTGCCAGCAGCTTTCAGACAGGGGGCGCCGATAATGAAAAACTGTTTTTT. This gives the protein CASSFQTGGADNEKLFF.

The J gene is TRBJ2-3, the V gene TRBV27; D is perhaps TRBD2 (6 bases). Germline CDR1 is MNHEY and CDR2 is SMNVEV (reference sequence). CDR3 length: 16 residues. V was cut by 3 bases and J by 3 bases, with 16 bases left in between. CDR3 nucleotides: TGTGCCAGCAGTTTTCGGCAGGGAGGAGGAACAGATACGCAGTATTTT. Encoded protein: CASSFRQGGGTDTQYF.

J is TRBJ2-1 and V is TRBV5-1; 11 nucleotides line up with TRBD2. The CDR3 has 15 residues. Per the germline V gene, CDR1 is SGHRS and CDR2 is YFSETQ. J lost 6 bases, V lost 0 bases, and 2 bases had no gene match. This CDR3 reads CASSLATSGGNEQFF. CDR3 DNA sequence: TGCGCCAGCAGCTTGGCAACTAGCGGGGGCAATGAGCAGTTCTTC.

The chain has TRBV27 and TRBJ2-5; 8 bases align to TRBD1. Germline V gene lookup returns CDR1 MNHEY and CDR2 SMNVEV (reference sequence). V lost 2 bases to trimming and J lost 2 bases; unmatched junction nucleotides: 4. This CDR3 spans 15 amino acids. CDR3 amino acids: CASSLNGQGQETQYF. CDR3 bases: TGTGCCAGCAGTTTAAACGGACAGGGACAAGAGACCCAGTACTTC.

The chain couples TRBV5-1 to TRBJ2-7; no clear D gene. Trimming pared 0 bases from V and 0 bases from J, leaving 10 bases between. There are 15 residues in the CDR3. Germline V lookup: CDR1 SGHRS, CDR2 YFSETQ. CDR3 sequence (DNA): TGCGCCAGCAGCTTGGAGGGTCCGATCTCCTACGAGCAGTACTTC. The encoded protein is CASSLEGPISYEQYF.

The table lists this clone with a few counts. The same CDR3 is also encoded by other DNA sequences in this sample. DNA of the CDR3: TGCGCCAGCAGCTTGGATACTGAAGCTTTCTTT. Amino acids: CASSLDTEAFF. The chain is built from TRBV5-1 and TRBJ1-1, with D unclear. CDR1 SGHRS and CDR2 YFSETQ come from the germline V gene. This CDR3 is 11 amino acids long. V gave up 0 bases and J gave up 5 bases, with 2 bases separating them.

The chain is built from TRBV5-4 and TRBJ2-1; TRBD2 agrees at 8 bases. CDR1 and CDR2 from the germline V gene are SGHNT and YYREEE (reference sequence). Germline trimming cut 2 bases from V and 7 bases from J; bases unmatched to any gene: 11. This CDR3 has 16 amino acids. CDR3 sequence: CASSFNGGAVTNEQFF. CDR3 DNA sequence: TGTGCCAGCAGCTTTAACGGGGGGGCAGTCACGAATGAGCAGTTCTTC.

This clone was detected once. This rearrangement joins TRBV15 to TRBJ2-3; no firm D call. Germline V gene sequence: CDR1 LNHNV, CDR2 YYDKDF (reference sequence). Trimming pared 11 bases from V and 2 bases from J, leaving 20 bases between. The CDR3 has 15 amino acids. DNA for the CDR3: TGTGCCTCTTCCCCATCGACTCTTAACACAGATACGCAGTATTTT. Translating it yields CASSPSTLNTDTQYF.

V and J are TRBV7-2 and TRBJ2-1, with TRBD2 matching over 9 bases. J was trimmed by 7 bases and V by 5 bases; bases with no gene match: 9. CDR3 size: 15 residues. In germline, CDR1 is SGHTA, CDR2 FQGNSA. As DNA, the CDR3 is TGTGCCAGCAGCCCCTGGGCTAGCGGGGATAATGAGCAGTTCTTC. This codes for CASSPWASGDNEQFF. The variable domain in full, with the rest retrieved from reference TRBV7-2 and TRBJ2-1, is GAGVSQSPSNKVTEKGKDVELRCDPISGHTALYWYRQSLGQGLEFLIYFQGNSAPDKSGLPSDRFSAERTGGSVSTLTIQRTQQEDSAVYLCASSPWASGDNEQFFGPGTRLTVL.

The gene calls are TRBV29-1 and TRBJ1-2; tentatively, D is TRBD1 (5 bases). Trimming stripped 2 bases from V and 2 bases from J, with 12 bases between. CDR3 length: 14 residues. Per germline, CDR1 SQVTM and CDR2 ANQGSEA. CDR3 protein: CSVEKGTGNYGYTF. CDR3 coding DNA: TGCAGCGTTGAAAAGGGGACGGGAAACTATGGCTACACCTTC.

Comments on this clone: The sample holds other DNA sequences that translate to the same CDR3. The V gene is TRBV19, the J gene TRBJ2-5, with D hard to call. The V and J ends lost 6 bases and 1 base respectively, with 3 bases between them. This CDR3 is 11 amino acids long. Germline lookup yields CDR1 LNHDA and CDR2 SQIVND (reference sequence). The CDR3 loop reads CASSTQETQYF. In nucleotides, the CDR3 is TGTGCCAGTAGCACCCAAGAGACCCAGTACTTC.

This clone has just one count. This chain connects TRBV30 to TRBJ1-2; tentatively, D is TRBD1 (6 bases). Trimming left V 0 bases short and J 3 bases short, with 26 bases between. Germline CDR1 is GTSNPN and CDR2 is SVGIG (reference sequence). This CDR3 spans 19 amino acids. The DNA of the CDR3 is TGTGCCTGGAGTGTACGTGGTTGGACAGCCCAGCGTTGGGACTATGGCTACACCTTC. Protein product: CAWSVRGWTAQRWDYGYTF.

This clone occurred once. CDR3: CATSRVPGAYEAFF. The DNA of the CDR3 is TGTGCCACCAGCAGAGTCCCCGGGGCCTATGAAGCTTTCTTT. The chain employs TRBV15 and TRBJ1-1; D is possibly TRBD1 (5 bases). This CDR3 contains 14 residues. V lost 1 base and J 7 bases, leaving 13 bases between the germline ends. From germline, CDR1 is LNHNV and CDR2 YYDKDF (reference sequence).

The CDR3 sequence is CSVERSGRGYTF. As DNA, the CDR3 is TGCAGCGTTGAACGGTCCGGGCGGGGCTACACCTTC. The gene calls are TRBV29-1 and TRBJ1-2; D remains unclear. CDR3 length equals 12 residues. The V end lost 2 bases, the J end lost 8 bases, and 12 bases lay between the germline ends. Germline V lookup: CDR1 SQVTM, CDR2 ANQGSEA.

The chain couples TRBV2 to TRBJ2-5; D is possibly TRBD1 or TRBD2 (5 bases each). This CDR3 contains 13 residues. V was trimmed by 3 bases and J by 5 bases, leaving 10 bases between them. Germline values: CDR1 SNHLY, CDR2 FYNNEI. The CDR3 DNA is TGTGCCAGCAGTGAGTGGGGACGGGAGACCCAGTACTTC. It codes for CASSEWGRETQYF.

There are a few counts of this clone. The rearrangement uses TRBV7-8 and TRBJ1-3; unclear D gene. The CDR3 covers 18 residues. Trimming shortened V by 1 base and J by 0 bases, and 16 bases separated the two germline ends. Per the germline V gene, CDR1 is SGHVS and CDR2 is FQNEAQ. CDR3 residues: CASSLGRQVRTSGNTIYF. CDR3 DNA sequence: TGTGCCAGCAGCTTAGGAAGACAAGTTCGGACCTCTGGAAACACCATATATTTT.

Only a few counts were recorded for this clone. The chain couples TRBV29-1 to TRBJ2-7; D may correspond to TRBD1 or TRBD2 (5 bases each). The CDR3 covers 13 residues. Trimming removed 4 bases at V and 3 bases at J, with 13 bases between. Germline CDR1 is SQVTM and CDR2 is ANQGSEA. The CDR3 DNA follows: TGCAGCGTTGGTTGGGGACCGGACTACGAGCAGTACTTC. As protein: CSVGWGPDYEQYF.

This clone has more than one count but fewer than ten. A junction boundary mismatches the germline segment, possibly from a read error. The chain joins TRBV11-2 to TRBJ2-1; TRBD1 or TRBD2 may be the D gene (5 bases each). Looked up from germline, CDR1 is SGHAT and CDR2 is FQNNGV. The CDR3 has 15 residues. The CDR3 region has the DNA TGTGCCAGCAGTTTAGCAGGCTACGGGGCTAATGAGCAGTTCTTC. It translates to CASSLAGYGANEQFF.